These 25 T cell receptor beta chains came from one sample sequenced in a study of CD8+ T cells in alopecia areata. As to treatment: oral pan-JAK inhibitor, 5-10 mg twice daily. Once RNA had been extracted, it was reverse transcribed into cDNA to act as the sequencing template. Data came from immunoSEQ multiplex PCR; TCRdb stores just in-frame clones and leaves some out. Of under 250,000 clones listed, more than 45% were seen once; the top ten hold 1.6%. The sample here was CD4+ T cells sorted from blood, taken at week 4, from a patient treated with tofacitinib. The receptors come from a human donor with alopecia areata.

This chain connects TRBV29-1 to TRBJ1-4; tentatively, D is TRBD1 (5 bases). Germline V gene lookup returns CDR1 SQVTM and CDR2 ANQGSEA. V shed 6 bases and J shed 7 bases, with 12 bases lying between them. The CDR3 loop spans 12 amino acids. CDR3 sequence reads: CSVAGASEKLFF. CDR3 sequence (DNA): TGCAGCGTGGCCGGGGCTAGTGAAAAACTGTTTTTT.

This chain links TRBV10-3 with TRBJ2-1; the match to TRBD1 covers 7 bases. Germline V CDR1 and CDR2: ENHRY, SYGVKD. The CDR3 has 15 amino acids. V lost 2 bases to trimming and J lost 6 bases; unmatched junction nucleotides: 7. The DNA for the CDR3 is TGTGCCATCAGTGAGATGACAGGGCAGGGCAATGAGCAGTTCTTC. It yields the protein CAISEMTGQGNEQFF.

With regard to this clone: The same CDR3 arises from other DNA sequences in this sample as well. V and J are TRBV29-1 and TRBJ1-5; tentatively, D is TRBD1 (6 bases). The CDR3 is made up of 15 amino acids. Germline CDR1 SQVTM, CDR2 ANQGSEA. Trimming took off 4 bases at V and 0 bases at J, with 13 bases between the two ends. CDR3 region: CSVGDRGGSNQPQHF. In nucleotides, the CDR3 is TGCAGCGTTGGCGACCGAGGGGGTAGCAATCAGCCCCAGCATTTT. The complete variable domain, with remaining parts taken from reference TRBV29-1 and TRBJ1-5, reads SAVISQKPSRDICQRGTSLTIQCQVDSQVTMMFWYRQQPGQSLTLIATANQGSEATYESGFVIDKFPISRPNLTFSTLTVSNMSPEDSSIYLCSVGDRGGSNQPQHFGDGTRLSIL.

This chain joins TRBV29-1 and TRBJ2-1; D may be TRBD1 or TRBD2 (5 bases each). Trimming removed 1 base from V and 6 bases from J, with 16 bases in between. The germline gives CDR1 SQVTM, CDR2 ANQGSEA. CDR3 size: 15 residues. The CDR3 DNA follows: TGCAGCGTTGAAGGAACAGGTTCGGGGATCAATGAGCAGTTCTTC. Amino acid sequence: CSVEGTGSGINEQFF.

The V call is TRBV18, the J call TRBJ2-7; perhaps TRBD2 as D (5 bases). The length of the CDR3 is 11 residues. The germline V and J ends were trimmed by 5 bases and 5 bases, with 7 bases remaining between them. Germline loops: CDR1 KGHSH, CDR2 LQKENI. The CDR3 loop is CASSKGDEQYF. CDR3 coding DNA: TGTGCCAGCTCAAAGGGAGACGAGCAGTACTTC.

The rearrangement links TRBV29-1 to TRBJ2-7; D remains unclear. The CDR3 extends over 13 amino acids. The V gene lost 2 bases and the J gene lost 5 bases, with 13 bases spanning the gap. Germline lookup yields CDR1 SQVTM and CDR2 ANQGSEA. CDR3 bases: TGCAGCGTTGAATTCGGCAGGAGCAACGAGCAGTACTTC. Translated: CSVEFGRSNEQYF.

The chain has TRBV27 and TRBJ2-3; 7 bases map to TRBD2. There are 13 residues in the CDR3. Germline lookup yields CDR1 MNHEY and CDR2 SMNVEV (reference sequence). Trimming at V came to 5 bases and at J to 3 bases, leaving 2 bases not matched to a gene. CDR3 in DNA: TGTGCCAGCAGTAGGGAGGGGACAGATACGCAGTATTTT. Amino acids: CASSREGTDTQYF.

For this clone: Other DNA sequences of this sample code for an identical CDR3. Here the CDR3 DNA reads TGCAGCGTTCGTACAGGGAGCACAGATACGCAGTATTTT. This encodes CSVRTGSTDTQYF. The V gene is TRBV29-1, the J gene TRBJ2-3; tentative D call: TRBD1 (6 bases). V was cut by 5 bases and J by 0 bases, with 9 bases left in between. This CDR3 has 13 residues. The germline V gene encodes CDR1 SQVTM and CDR2 ANQGSEA.

This clone was counted at least ten times. The chain combines TRBV6-5 with TRBJ1-1; no clear D. From germline, CDR1 is MNHEY and CDR2 SVGAGI. Trimming cost V 6 bases and J 6 bases, with 11 bases left between them. The CDR3 runs 12 residues. CDR3 sequence (DNA): TGTGCCAGCAGCGCCTCGCCCGCTGAAGCTTTCTTT. Amino acid sequence: CASSASPAEAFF.

V usage is TRBV4-1 and J usage is TRBJ2-1; D may correspond to TRBD1 or TRBD2 (5 bases each). V shed 5 bases and J shed 4 bases, with 18 bases lying between them. CDR3 length: 16 residues. Germline V lookup: CDR1 MGHRA, CDR2 YSYEKL. DNA for the CDR3: TGCGCCAGCAGCGCCGCGGCAGGTGGGGGATACAATGAGCAGTTCTTC. It is translated as CASSAAAGGGYNEQFF.

J is TRBJ1-6 and V is TRBV7-2; no definite D call. The germline CDR1 and CDR2 sequences are SGHTA and FQGNSA. The CDR3 length is 13 residues. Trimming pared 0 bases from V and 8 bases from J, leaving 5 bases between. In DNA, the CDR3 is TGTGCCAGCAGCTTAGCGCCTGATTCACCCCTCCACTTT. This gives the protein CASSLAPDSPLHF.

This rearrangement joins TRBV5-4 to TRBJ1-4; no reliable D call. The V and J ends lost 0 bases and 2 bases respectively, with 11 bases between them. The germline V gene has CDR1 SGHNT and CDR2 YYREEE (reference sequence). The CDR3 length is 16 residues. The CDR3 nucleotides are TGTGCCAGCAGCTTGGTAGAGGGTTTGACTAATGAAAAACTGTTTTTT. Encoded protein: CASSLVEGLTNEKLFF.

This sequence joins TRBV20-1 and TRBJ1-1; D is unclear. Looked up from germline, CDR1 is DFQATT and CDR2 is SNEGSKA (reference sequence). The CDR3 covers 11 residues. V dropped 5 bases and J dropped 4 bases, with 8 bases sitting between them. The CDR3 spells CSAQAATEAFF. The CDR3, as DNA: TGCAGTGCTCAGGCCGCCACTGAAGCTTTCTTT.

V is TRBV30 and J is TRBJ1-2, with D maybe TRBD1 (5 bases). The CDR3 totals 13 residues. Per the germline V gene, CDR1 is GTSNPN and CDR2 is SVGIG (reference sequence). V shed 1 base and J shed 3 bases, with 9 bases lying between them. The CDR3 DNA is TGTGCCTGGAGTGACCAGGGAGACTATGGCTACACCTTC. Translated: CAWSDQGDYGYTF.

This clone was seen once. The chain uses TRBV11-2 and TRBJ2-1; D uncertain. Trimming shortened V by 5 bases and J by 9 bases, and 11 bases separated the two germline ends. The CDR3 is 12 amino acids. CDR1 is SGHAT, CDR2 FQNNGV, per germline. This CDR3 reads CASSRTSGEQFF. The CDR3 DNA reads TGTGCCAGCAGCCGAACATCGGGTGAGCAGTTCTTC. The full variable domain, completed using reference TRBV11-2 and TRBJ2-1, is EAGVAQSPRYKIIEKRQSVAFWCNPISGHATLYWYQQILGQGPKLLIQFQNNGVVDDSQLPKDRFSAERLKGVDSTLKIQPAKLEDSAVYLCASSRTSGEQFFGPGTRLTVL.

The chain recombines TRBV9 with TRBJ2-1; 9 bases align to TRBD2. J was trimmed by 3 bases and V by 3 bases; bases with no gene match: 7. CDR3 length equals 16 residues. The germline gives CDR1 SGDLS, CDR2 YYNGEE. This chain's CDR3 is CASSASGGLSYNEQFF. The CDR3 DNA sequence: TGTGCCAGCAGCGCCAGCGGGGGGCTAAGCTACAATGAGCAGTTCTTC.

The rearrangement joins TRBV15 to TRBJ1-4; D not certain. Looked up from germline, CDR1 is LNHNV and CDR2 is YYDKDF (reference sequence). This CDR3 comprises 12 residues. V was trimmed by 2 bases and J by 5 bases, leaving 3 bases between them. This CDR3 reads CATSRRNEKLFF. The CDR3 DNA reads as TGTGCCACCAGCAGAAGAAATGAAAAACTGTTTTTT.

This chain joins TRBV6-6 and TRBJ2-5, with D unresolved. CDR1 MNHNY and CDR2 SVGAGI come from the germline V gene (reference sequence). Trimming removed 5 bases at V and 7 bases at J, with 11 bases between. The CDR3 spans 12 residues. The CDR3 is CASSPDSWTQYF. DNA for the CDR3: TGTGCCAGCAGTCCCGACTCGTGGACCCAGTACTTC.

The gene calls are TRBV30 and TRBJ2-1; D gene ambiguous. Germline CDR1 reads GTSNPN; CDR2 reads SVGIG (reference sequence). Between the trimmed V and J ends, which lost 1 base and 15 bases, there was a span of 13 bases. The length of the CDR3 is 11 residues. The CDR3 spells CAWSDRLTGFF. CDR3 nucleotide sequence: TGTGCCTGGAGTGACAGACTGACGGGGTTCTTC.

The rearrangement uses TRBV29-1 and TRBJ1-1; 9 positions match TRBD1. This CDR3 has 14 amino acids. Germline CDR1 is SQVTM and CDR2 is ANQGSEA. Germline trimming cut 5 bases from V and 6 bases from J; bases unmatched to any gene: 10. In DNA, the CDR3 is TGCAGCGTTACGCCGGGACAGGGAGCGTCTGAAGCTTTCTTT. It is translated as CSVTPGQGASEAFF. The variable domain in full, completed from reference TRBV29-1 and TRBJ1-1, reads SAVISQKPSRDICQRGTSLTIQCQVDSQVTMMFWYRQQPGQSLTLIATANQGSEATYESGFVIDKFPISRPNLTFSTLTVSNMSPEDSSIYLCSVTPGQGASEAFFGQGTRLTVV.

The CDR3 DNA reads as TGCAGTGCCCCGGTGGGACAGGGTCGGTTCTTC. Its protein is CSAPVGQGRFF. The chain combines TRBV20-1 with TRBJ2-1; TRBD1 matches 9 bases. CDR3 length equals 11 residues. Germline assignment: CDR1 DFQATT and CDR2 SNEGSKA (reference sequence). With 6 bases clipped from V and 15 bases from J, the junction kept 9 bases outside the gene matches.

V is TRBV9 and J is TRBJ2-1, with a weak D call TRBD2 (5 bases). CDR1 SGDLS and CDR2 YYNGEE come from the germline V gene. The CDR3 runs to 16 residues. V shed 3 bases and J shed 2 bases, with 15 bases lying between them. The CDR3 loop reads CASSDPQAVTYNEQFF. CDR3 nucleotide sequence: TGTGCCAGCAGCGACCCCCAAGCGGTTACCTACAATGAGCAGTTCTTC.

This clone was seen many times. The chain recombines TRBV5-6 with TRBJ2-2, with TRBD2 as a possible D gene (7 bases). This CDR3 comprises 16 residues. Trimming left V 2 bases short and J 7 bases short, with 18 bases between. Per germline, CDR1 SGHDT and CDR2 YYEEEE. The CDR3 loop reads CASSFAGARSGGELFF. CDR3 DNA: TGTGCCAGCAGCTTTGCGGGGGCCCGCTCGGGCGGGGAGCTGTTTTTT.

This clone has a handful of counts. The CDR3 here is CASSQGLDSAKTLGYTF. In DNA, the CDR3 is TGCGCCAGCAGTCAAGGATTAGACAGCGCGAAAACATTGGGCTACACCTTC. This chain links TRBV23-1 with TRBJ1-2; possibly TRBD1 for D (5 bases). TRBV23-1 is recorded as an ORF, its role being uncertain. The ends were cut back, 2 bases at V and 8 bases at J, with 24 bases in the middle. The CDR3 sequence is 17 residues long.

The chain couples TRBV7-9 to TRBJ1-2; possible D gene TRBD1, 6 bases. The V end lost 3 bases, the J end lost 4 bases, and 12 bases lay between the germline ends. Germline V gene lookup returns CDR1 SEHNR and CDR2 FQNEAQ (reference sequence). The CDR3 loop spans 14 amino acids. The CDR3 coding sequence is TGTGCCAGCAGCTTGGATAGGGGGGTCTATGGCTACACCTTC. Translating it yields CASSLDRGVYGYTF.